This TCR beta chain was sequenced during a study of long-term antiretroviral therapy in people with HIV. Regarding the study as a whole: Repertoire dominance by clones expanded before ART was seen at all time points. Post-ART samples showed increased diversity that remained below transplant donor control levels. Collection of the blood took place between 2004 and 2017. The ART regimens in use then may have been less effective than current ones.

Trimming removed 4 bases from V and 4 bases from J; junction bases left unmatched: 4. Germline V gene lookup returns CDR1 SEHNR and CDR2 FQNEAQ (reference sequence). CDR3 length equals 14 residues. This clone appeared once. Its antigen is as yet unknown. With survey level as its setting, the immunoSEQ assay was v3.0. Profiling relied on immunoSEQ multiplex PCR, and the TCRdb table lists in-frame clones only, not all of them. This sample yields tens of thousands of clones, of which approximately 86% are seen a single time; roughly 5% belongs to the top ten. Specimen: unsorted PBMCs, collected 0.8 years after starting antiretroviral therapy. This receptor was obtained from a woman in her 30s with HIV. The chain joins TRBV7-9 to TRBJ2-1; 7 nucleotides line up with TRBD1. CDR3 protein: CASSYGTDYNEQFF. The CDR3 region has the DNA TGTGCCAGCAGCTATGGGACAGATTACAATGAGCAGTTCTTC.